This T cell receptor beta chain comes out of a study of CD8+CD57+ T cells in acquired aplastic anemia. The wider study: DNA per sorted CD4+ or CD8+ sample ranged about 0.2 to 27.4 ug, averaging 3.2 ug.

The CDR3 contains 16 residues. Germline V lookup: CDR1 MDHEN, CDR2 SYDVKM. V was pared by 3 bases and J by 2 bases, with 3 bases of the junction left unmatched. Genomic DNA, serving as template, underwent TCR beta VDJ and CDR3 profiling. Via MiXCR, TCRdb re-called the reads, giving one row per CDR3 protein. This sample carries about 220,000 distinct CDR3 sequences, approximately 35% of them seen once, and the ten largest clones take around 1.1%. The TCR comes from a human donor in good health, serving as a control. V usage is TRBV28 and J usage is TRBJ1-3, with 11 bases that match TRBD1. Material for sequencing was sorted CD4+, CD8+, or CD8+CD57+ T cells (not recorded which) from PBMCs. The CDR3 sequence: CASSFGTGGTGNTIYF. Here the CDR3 DNA reads TGTGCCAGCAGTTTTGGGACAGGGGGAACTGGAAACACCATATATTTT.